What follows are 11 T cell receptor beta chains derived from one specimen sequenced in a study of T-cell memory formation after mild COVID-19. One entry per CDR3 protein results from TCRdb running MiXCR on the 5' RACE reads. Among about 430,000 distinct CDR3 sequences listed, approximately 19% were seen once. Sequenced material: PBMCs or a T cell subset sorted from them (not recorded which). Source of these receptors: a man aged 18 to 30 who had mild COVID-19 (a few samples of this study predate the infection). Cell type and time point are not known.

The chain has TRBV12-3 or TRBV12-4 and TRBJ2-2; 7 bases map to TRBD1. V lost 8 bases and J lost 6; bases outside the gene matches: 3. The CDR3 length is 12 residues. In DNA form, the CDR3 reads TGTGCCAGCCATCAGGGGGCCGGGGAGCTGTTTTTT. This translates into CASHQGAGELFF.

The chain links TRBV18 to TRBJ2-5; perhaps TRBD2 as D (7 bases). V was trimmed by 3 bases and J by 4 bases, leaving 21 bases between them. CDR3 length: 17 amino acids. The V gene's germline CDR1 is KGHSH and CDR2 LQKENI. The CDR3 here is CASSPTLGGPTVETQYF. CDR3 DNA: TGTGCCAGCTCACCCACCCTCGGGGGGCCCACCGTAGAGACCCAGTACTTC.

The CDR3 DNA follows: TGTGCCAGCAGCCCCGCTCCCAACCCCCCCGAGCAGTTCTTC. Residues: CASSPAPNPPEQFF. The rearrangement links TRBV12-3 or TRBV12-4 to TRBJ2-1; no clear D. CDR3 length equals 14 residues. V dropped 6 bases and J dropped 10 bases, with 19 bases sitting between them.

This clonotype has at least ten counts. This chain links TRBV6-5 with TRBJ2-7; the D gene is possibly TRBD1 (6 bases). The V and J ends lost 8 bases and 3 bases respectively, with 11 bases between them. This CDR3 contains 12 residues. Germline V gene data show CDR1 as MNHEY and CDR2 as SVGAGI. DNA for the CDR3: TGTGCCAGCCCTATCAGGGGCTACGAGCAGTACGTC. Translated: CASPIRGYEQYV.

The chain employs TRBV7-2 and TRBJ1-1; D is undetermined. Germline V lookup: CDR1 SGHTA, CDR2 FQGNSA. This CDR3 is built from 13 residues. The germline V and J ends were trimmed by 7 bases and 0 bases, with 9 bases remaining between them. The CDR3: CASIGVMNTEAFF. CDR3 DNA: TGTGCCAGCATTGGTGTCATGAACACTGAAGCTTTCTTT.

This rearrangement joins TRBV19 to TRBJ2-2, with 7 bases fitting TRBD1. CDR1 and CDR2 (germline): LNHDA, SQIVND (reference sequence). CDR3 size: 13 residues. After removal of 5 bases from V and 6 bases from J, the junction contained 3 bases not matched to a gene. The CDR3 DNA reads as TGTGCCAGTAGTCGGCAGGGGGCCGGGGAGCTGTTTTTT. The encoded protein is CASSRQGAGELFF. The variable domain in full, completed from reference TRBV19 and TRBJ2-2, reads DGGITQSPKYLFRKEGQNVTLSCEQNLNHDAMYWYRQDPGQGLRLIYYSQIVNDFQKGDIAEGYSVSREKKESFPLTVTSAQKNPTAFYLCASSRQGAGELFFGEGSRLTVL.

In its sample, this clonotype was seen many times. The chain recombines TRBV12-3 or TRBV12-4 with TRBJ1-1, with D perhaps TRBD1 (5 bases). The V gene lost 6 bases and the J gene lost 6 bases, with 17 bases spanning the gap. This CDR3 has 14 residues. This CDR3 is CASSPDPGGAEAFF. The CDR3 bases are TGTGCCAGCAGCCCGGACCCGGGGGGGGCTGAAGCTTTCTTT.

The chain has TRBV7-2 and TRBJ2-3; D call uncertain. The CDR3 contains 14 residues. The ends were cut back, 8 bases at V and 4 bases at J, with 16 bases in the middle. Looked up from germline, CDR1 is SGHTA and CDR2 is FQGNSA. CDR3 DNA sequence: TGTGCCAGCCGAATGGGCTCCTCGGCAGATACGCAGTATTTT. Amino acid sequence: CASRMGSSADTQYF.

The chain links TRBV11-2 to TRBJ2-3, with TRBD1 as a possible D gene (5 bases). V shed 5 bases and J shed 9 bases, with 15 bases lying between them. The CDR3 consists of 13 residues. CDR1 and CDR2 from the germline V gene are SGHAT and FQNNGV. CDR3 in amino acids: CASSRDQGHTQYF. CDR3 DNA: TGTGCCAGCAGCCGTGATCAGGGTCACACGCAGTATTTT.

This clonotype was seen only a few times. The chain combines TRBV9 with TRBJ2-2; 9 nucleotides match TRBD1. The CDR3 length is 17 residues. CDR1 is SGDLS, CDR2 YYNGEE, per germline. Unmatched junction bases numbered 9, after V lost 4 bases and J lost 2 bases. The CDR3 is CASSSPVTGGNTGELFF. The CDR3 coding sequence is TGTGCCAGCAGCTCGCCAGTGACAGGGGGTAACACCGGGGAGCTGTTTTTT. Together with reference TRBV9 and TRBJ2-2, the CDR3 gives the full variable domain: DSGVTQTPKHLITATGQRVTLRCSPRSGDLSVYWYQQSLDQGLQFLIQYYNGEERAKGNILERFSAQQFPDLHSELNLSSLELGDSALYFCASSSPVTGGNTGELFFGEGSRLTVL.

The CDR3 spells CASSALGGTAEKLFF. In DNA, the CDR3 is TGTGCCAGCAGCGCCTTGGGGGGGACAGCTGAAAAACTGTTTTTT. This chain connects TRBV9 to TRBJ1-4, with 7 bases that match TRBD1. This CDR3 has 15 amino acids. The germline CDR1 and CDR2 sequences are SGDLS and YYNGEE. J gave up 7 bases and V 3 bases, and 9 bases lay outside the gene matches.